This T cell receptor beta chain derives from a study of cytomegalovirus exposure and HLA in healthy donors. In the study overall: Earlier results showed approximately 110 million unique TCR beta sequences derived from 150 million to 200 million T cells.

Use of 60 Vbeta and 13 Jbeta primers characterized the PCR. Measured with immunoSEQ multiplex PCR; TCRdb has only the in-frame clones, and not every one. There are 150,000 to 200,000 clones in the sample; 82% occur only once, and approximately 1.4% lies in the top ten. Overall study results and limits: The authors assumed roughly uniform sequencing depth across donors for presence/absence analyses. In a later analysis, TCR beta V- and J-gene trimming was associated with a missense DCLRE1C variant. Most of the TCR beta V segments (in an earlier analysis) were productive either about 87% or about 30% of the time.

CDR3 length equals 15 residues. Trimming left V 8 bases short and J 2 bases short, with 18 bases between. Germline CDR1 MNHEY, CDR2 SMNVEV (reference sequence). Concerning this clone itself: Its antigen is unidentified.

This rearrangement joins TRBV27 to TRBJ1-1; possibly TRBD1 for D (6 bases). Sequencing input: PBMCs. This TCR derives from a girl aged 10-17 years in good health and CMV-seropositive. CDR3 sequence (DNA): TGTGCCAGCGCCTTCCGGGGGGCGGGTAACACTGAAGCTTTCTTT. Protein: CASAFRGAGNTEAFF.